These 22 T cell receptor beta chains were all obtained from the same sample, sequenced in a study of control samples from healthy donors and cancer patients. Profiling relied on immunoSEQ multiplex PCR, and the TCRdb table lists in-frame clones only, not all of them. The repertoire includes around 82,000 clones, 89% of them detected once, and about 7.1% sits in the top ten. The sample consisted of blood. These TCRs come from a man aged 50-60 years in good health.

The V call is TRBV2, the J call TRBJ2-7; D tentatively fits TRBD1 or TRBD2 (5 bases each). The CDR3 runs 14 residues. The germline V and J ends were trimmed by 7 bases and 2 bases, with 15 bases remaining between them. Germline values: CDR1 SNHLY, CDR2 FYNNEI. The CDR3 reads CASITRDPPYEQYF. The CDR3 nucleotides read TGTGCCAGCATCACCCGGGACCCCCCCTACGAGCAGTACTTC.

This rearrangement joins TRBV10-2 to TRBJ2-4; 9 bases match TRBD1. The V gene end was trimmed by 4 bases and the J gene end by 0 bases; junction bases not matched to a gene: 4. CDR1 is WSHSY and CDR2 is SAAADI in the germline V gene. The CDR3 runs 16 residues. The chain's CDR3 is CASSATGGLAKNIQYF. The DNA of the CDR3 is TGCGCCAGCAGTGCTACAGGGGGCCTAGCCAAAAACATTCAGTACTTC.

This chain connects TRBV5-4 to TRBJ2-3; maybe TRBD2 (5 bases). This CDR3 comprises 14 residues. Germline values: CDR1 SGHNT, CDR2 YYREEE (reference sequence). V lost 4 bases and J lost 2, with 11 bases in between. The CDR3 loop is CASSPGEFTDTQYF. CDR3 coding DNA: TGTGCCAGCAGCCCCGGGGAATTCACAGATACGCAGTATTTT.

On this clone itself: The junction departs from the called germline gene at one end, perhaps through a read error. V gene TRBV4-2 combines with J gene TRBJ1-2; tentative D call: TRBD1 (6 bases). The CDR3 is made up of 15 amino acids. CDR1 and CDR2 from the germline V gene are LGHNA and YNFKEQ. In nucleotides, the CDR3 is TGTGCCAGCAGCCCAAATCAACAGGGAAACTATGGCTACGCCTTC. It translates to CASSPNQQGNYGYAF.

The J gene is TRBJ2-1, the V gene TRBV30; D is unclear. The CDR3 extends over 15 amino acids. The germline V gene has CDR1 GTSNPN and CDR2 SVGIG (reference sequence). V was shortened by 0 bases and J by 1 base, with 10 bases between the two germline ends. Here the CDR3 DNA reads TGTGCCTGGAGTGTAAACCCCCAGTCCTACAATGAGCAGTTCTTC. It specifies CAWSVNPQSYNEQFF.

The chain couples TRBV19 to TRBJ1-2, with D possibly being TRBD1 (5 bases). V shed 4 bases and J shed 2 bases, with 23 bases lying between them. Germline CDR1 reads LNHDA; CDR2 reads SQIVND (reference sequence). The CDR3 covers 18 residues. The CDR3 nucleotides are TGTGCCAGTAGTAACCCACGACAGAACCCCACCGGAAACTATGGCTACACCTTC. Translated, it gives CASSNPRQNPTGNYGYTF.

This clone appeared once. The chain has TRBV19 and TRBJ2-3; 7 nucleotides align to TRBD2. Unmatched junction bases numbered 10, after V lost 3 bases and J lost 1 base. Looked up from germline, CDR1 is LNHDA and CDR2 is SQIVND (reference sequence). This CDR3 is 17 amino acids long. The CDR3 nucleotides are TGTGCCAGTAGTATGATTGGGCTAGCGGACCGCACAGATACGCAGTATTTT. Its translation is CASSMIGLADRTDTQYF.

V usage is TRBV7-9 and J usage is TRBJ2-1; 9 bases match TRBD1. The germline CDR1 and CDR2 sequences are SEHNR and FQNEAQ (reference sequence). The CDR3 sequence is 15 residues long. V shed 5 bases and J 7 bases; nucleotides not matched to a gene: 9. CDR3 coding DNA: TGTGCCAGCAGCGCTGCGGACAGGGGAAGGAATGAGCAGTTCTTC. This gives the protein CASSAADRGRNEQFF.

The chain combines TRBV6-1 with TRBJ2-7; no clear D gene. Looked up from germline, CDR1 is MNHNS and CDR2 is SASEGT. The CDR3 contains 13 residues. Trimming took 1 base from V and 4 from J, leaving 8 bases between them. The CDR3: CASSEDGRYEQYF. The CDR3 nucleotides read TGTGCCAGCAGTGAAGACGGCAGATACGAGCAGTACTTC.

The chain has TRBV30 and TRBJ1-2, with a tentative D call TRBD1 (5 bases). With 3 bases removed from V and 6 bases from J, the gap between germline ends came to 17 bases. CDR1 and CDR2 from the germline V gene are GTSNPN and SVGIG (reference sequence). This CDR3 contains 14 residues. CDR3 coding DNA: TGTGCCTGGAGAGGTCTCCAGGGTGGAGATGGCTACACCTTC. It translates to CAWRGLQGGDGYTF.

The V and J genes are TRBV29-1 and TRBJ1-5; D gene uncertain. This CDR3 is built from 14 residues. Germline V gene lookup returns CDR1 SQVTM and CDR2 ANQGSEA. The germline V and J ends were trimmed by 5 bases and 3 bases, with 14 bases remaining between them. The CDR3, as DNA: TGCAGCGTTTCTTTGGGCAGCTCCAATCAGCCCCAGCATTTT. Its translation is CSVSLGSSNQPQHF.

The chain uses TRBV5-1 and TRBJ2-1; TRBD2 agrees at 11 bases. The CDR3 contains 17 residues. V shed 4 bases and J 8 bases; nucleotides not matched to a gene: 14. From germline, CDR1 is SGHRS and CDR2 YFSETQ. DNA of the CDR3: TGCGCCAGCAGCGGTACTAGCGGGGGCCTCCAATCCGATGAGCAGTTCTTC. Its protein is CASSGTSGGLQSDEQFF.

The V call is TRBV7-6, the J call TRBJ1-4; D not certain. Trimming stripped 1 base from V and 4 bases from J, with 13 bases between. The CDR3 spans 16 residues. Germline assignment: CDR1 SGHVS and CDR2 FNYEAQ. CDR3 loop: CASSLEARGFNEKLFF. CDR3 sequence (DNA): TGTGCCAGCAGCTTAGAGGCTCGGGGATTTAATGAAAAACTGTTTTTT.

This clone came up a few times. The J gene is TRBJ1-5, the V gene TRBV7-9; weak D call: TRBD1 (6 bases). Deletions cut 5 bases from V and 4 bases from J, with 18 bases between. The germline gives CDR1 SEHNR, CDR2 FQNEAQ (reference sequence). This CDR3 spans 16 amino acids. CDR3 sequence reads: CASSPAVGDTNQPQHF. The CDR3, as DNA: TGTGCCAGCAGCCCCGCGGTTGGGGACACTAATCAGCCCCAGCATTTT.

The CDR3 is CASSLLEGAKNIQYF. The CDR3 coding sequence is TGTGCCAGCAGCCTCCTGGAGGGAGCCAAAAACATTCAGTACTTC. V usage is TRBV3-1 (or the pseudogene TRBV3-2) and J usage is TRBJ2-4; possible D gene TRBD2, 6 bases. Trimming left V 4 bases short and J 0 bases short, with 10 bases between. Germline CDR1 reads LGHDT; CDR2 reads YNNKEL (reference sequence). This CDR3 region has 15 residues.

The V and J genes are TRBV5-8 and TRBJ1-5, with a possible D match to TRBD1 (5 bases). CDR1 is SGHTS, CDR2 YDEGEE, per germline. V was trimmed by 0 bases and J by 3 bases, leaving 19 bases between them. The CDR3 extends over 18 amino acids. This CDR3 reads CASSLVVVWDENNQPQHF. The CDR3 DNA reads TGTGCCAGCAGCTTGGTTGTGGTCTGGGACGAGAACAATCAGCCCCAGCATTTT.

The chain combines TRBV2 with TRBJ1-1; a possible D gene is TRBD1 (5 bases). V shed 8 bases and J shed 1 base, with 11 bases lying between them. The germline V gene encodes CDR1 SNHLY and CDR2 FYNNEI. The CDR3 consists of 13 residues. The CDR3 protein is CASLGTANTEAFF. The CDR3 coding sequence is TGTGCCAGCCTCGGGACGGCGAACACTGAAGCTTTCTTT.

The chain is built from TRBV3-1 (or the pseudogene TRBV3-2) and TRBJ1-2; D may be TRBD1 (5 bases). Between the trimmed V and J ends, which lost 4 bases and 4 bases, there was a span of 10 bases. CDR3 length equals 13 residues. Germline V gene lookup returns CDR1 LGHDT and CDR2 YNNKEL (reference sequence). This CDR3 is CASSLRDGYGYTF. The CDR3 coding sequence is TGTGCCAGCAGCCTACGGGACGGCTATGGCTACACCTTC.

V gene TRBV4-2 combines with J gene TRBJ1-2; D is perhaps TRBD1 (6 bases). V dropped 4 bases and J dropped 8 bases, with 26 bases sitting between them. The CDR3 has 17 amino acids. The germline V gene encodes CDR1 LGHNA and CDR2 YNFKEQ. CDR3 sequence: CASSPGGGRAPIGGYTF. The CDR3 bases are TGTGCCAGCAGCCCGGGGGGGGGCCGGGCCCCGATTGGAGGCTACACCTTC.

The sample holds a few counts of this clone. The V gene is TRBV4-1, the J gene TRBJ1-5, with 7 bases aligning to TRBD1. This CDR3 region has 15 residues. Germline assignment: CDR1 MGHRA and CDR2 YSYEKL. The V gene end was trimmed by 0 bases and the J gene end by 4 bases; junction bases not matched to a gene: 3. The CDR3 protein is CASSQEGTVNQPQHF. As DNA, the CDR3 is TGCGCCAGCAGCCAAGAGGGGACAGTTAATCAGCCCCAGCATTTT.

The chain couples TRBV9 to TRBJ1-2, with a tentative D call TRBD1 (6 bases). V was clipped by 3 bases and J by 7 bases, with 13 bases between them. There are 13 residues in the CDR3. The germline V gene encodes CDR1 SGDLS and CDR2 YYNGEE. CDR3 in amino acids: CASSAEQGGGYTF. CDR3 coding DNA: TGTGCCAGCAGCGCCGAACAGGGTGGTGGCTACACCTTC.

The genes are TRBV27 and TRBJ2-7; 12 positions match TRBD1. The length of the CDR3 is 17 residues. Trimming took 4 bases from V and 5 from J; bases not matched to a gene: 12. Germline V gene sequence: CDR1 MNHEY, CDR2 SMNVEV (reference sequence). This chain's CDR3 is CASSWLLRDRGLNEQYF. CDR3 nucleotide sequence: TGTGCCAGCAGTTGGCTCCTACGGGACAGGGGGCTGAACGAGCAGTACTTC.